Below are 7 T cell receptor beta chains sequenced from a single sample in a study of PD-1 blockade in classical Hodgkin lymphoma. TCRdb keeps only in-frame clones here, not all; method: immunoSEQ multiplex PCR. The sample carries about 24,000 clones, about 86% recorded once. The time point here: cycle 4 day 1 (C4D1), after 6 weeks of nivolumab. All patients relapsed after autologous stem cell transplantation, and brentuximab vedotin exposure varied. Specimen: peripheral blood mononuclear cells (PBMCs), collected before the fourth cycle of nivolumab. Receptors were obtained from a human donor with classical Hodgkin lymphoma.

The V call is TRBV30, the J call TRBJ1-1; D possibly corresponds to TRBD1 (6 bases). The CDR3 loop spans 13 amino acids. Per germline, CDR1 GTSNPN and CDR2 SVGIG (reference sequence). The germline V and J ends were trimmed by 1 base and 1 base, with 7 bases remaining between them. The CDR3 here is CAWSATGNTEAFF. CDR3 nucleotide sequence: TGTGCCTGGAGTGCGACAGGGAACACTGAAGCTTTCTTT.

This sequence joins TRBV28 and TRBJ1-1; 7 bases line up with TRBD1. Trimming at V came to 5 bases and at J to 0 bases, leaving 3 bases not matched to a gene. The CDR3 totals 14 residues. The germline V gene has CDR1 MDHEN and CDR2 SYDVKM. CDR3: CASSGTVMNTEAFF. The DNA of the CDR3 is TGTGCCAGCAGTGGGACAGTCATGAACACTGAAGCTTTCTTT.

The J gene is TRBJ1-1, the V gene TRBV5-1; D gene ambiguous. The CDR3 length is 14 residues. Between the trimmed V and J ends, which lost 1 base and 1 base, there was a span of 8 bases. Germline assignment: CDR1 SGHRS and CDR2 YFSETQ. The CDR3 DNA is TGCGCCAGCAGCTTGAGTGCTTCGAACACTGAAGCTTTCTTT. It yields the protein CASSLSASNTEAFF.

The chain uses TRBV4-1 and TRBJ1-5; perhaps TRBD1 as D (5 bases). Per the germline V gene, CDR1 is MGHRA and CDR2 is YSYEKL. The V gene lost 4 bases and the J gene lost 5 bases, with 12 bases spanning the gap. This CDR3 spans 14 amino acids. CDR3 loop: CASSLQGGDQPQHF. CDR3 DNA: TGCGCCAGCAGCCTTCAGGGTGGAGATCAGCCCCAGCATTTT.

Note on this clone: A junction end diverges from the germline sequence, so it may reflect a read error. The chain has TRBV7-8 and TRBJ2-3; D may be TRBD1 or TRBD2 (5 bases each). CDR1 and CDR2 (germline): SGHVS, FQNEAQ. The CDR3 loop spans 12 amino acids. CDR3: CASSLGADKASF. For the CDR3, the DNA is TGTGCCAGCAGCCTCGGGGCGGACAAGGCTTCTTTT.

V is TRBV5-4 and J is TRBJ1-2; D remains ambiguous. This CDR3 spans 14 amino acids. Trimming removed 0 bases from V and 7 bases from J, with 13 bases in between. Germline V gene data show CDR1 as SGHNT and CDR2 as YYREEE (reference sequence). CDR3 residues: CASSLERALGGYTF. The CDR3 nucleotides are TGTGCCAGCAGCTTGGAGAGGGCCCTAGGTGGCTACACCTTC.

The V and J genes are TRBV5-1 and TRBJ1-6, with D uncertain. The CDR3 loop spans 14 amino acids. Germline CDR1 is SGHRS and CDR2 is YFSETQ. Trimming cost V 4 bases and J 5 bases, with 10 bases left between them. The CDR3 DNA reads TGCGCCAGCAGCGGGGTTCATGATAATTCACCCCTCCACTTT. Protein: CASSGVHDNSPLHF.